This is a list of T cell receptor beta chains from one sample in a study of cytomegalovirus exposure and HLA in healthy donors. Assay: immunoSEQ multiplex PCR; the TCRdb copy retains only in-frame clones and omits some. The data contain 55,000 to 85,000 clones, 55% to 80% of them seen just once; the ten biggest clones take up approximately 2.9%. The sample taken for sequencing was PBMCs. The receptors stem from a woman between 45 and 60 years old in good health and CMV-seronegative. Each CDR3 is given with its conserved first and last residue. The D gene is left open where the match is weak. Not every row has a clone size; where given, it reads once, few, many or a size class.

D	J	V	size	DNA	CDR3
TRBD2	TRBJ2-5	TRBV4-1	NA	TGCGCCAGCAGCCAAGATCCTGTAGCGGGGCATCGAGAGACCCAGTACTTC	CASSQDPVAGHRETQYF
NA	TRBJ1-3	TRBV20-1	NA	TGCAGTGCTAGCTCCGGAAACACCATATATTTT	CSASSGNTIYF
TRBD1	TRBJ2-3	TRBV5-6	NA	TGTGCCAGCAGCTACTCCCGACAGGGTGGGTTCGGGACAGATACGCAGTATTTT	CASSYSRQGGFGTDTQYF
NA	TRBJ2-5	TRBV5-1	once	TGCGCCAGCAGGGCCTTACAGGGGGGAGGGGAGACCCAGTACTTC	CASRALQGGGETQYF
NA	TRBJ2-7	TRBV18	NA	TGTGCCAGCTCACCACCAGGGGTGTACGAGCAGTACTTC	CASSPPGVYEQYF
TRBD1	TRBJ1-1	TRBV28	NA	TGTGCCAGCAGTTCGGGACAGTCTGAAGCTTTCTTT	CASSSGQSEAFF
TRBD1	TRBJ1-3	TRBV30	NA	TGTGCCTGGAGTCCCTACCGGACAGGGGGATCTGGAAACACCATATATTTT	CAWSPYRTGGSGNTIYF
NA	TRBJ1-4	TRBV4-3	few	TGCGCCAGCAGCTACAGTGCAACTAATGAAAAACTGTTTTTT	CASSYSATNEKLFF
TRBD2	TRBJ2-1	TRBV5-6	few	TGTGCCAGCAGCTCACTAGCGGGTCGCTCCTACAATGAGCAGTTCTTC	CASSSLAGRSYNEQFF
NA	TRBJ2-5	TRBV7-2	NA	TGTGCCAGCAGCTTAAACCCGAGACAAGAGACCCAGTACTTC	CASSLNPRQETQYF
NA	TRBJ1-5	TRBV5-6	few	TGTGCCAGCAGCAAACAGGGAAGACAGCCCCAGCATTTT	CASSKQGRQPQHF
NA	TRBJ2-3	TRBV4-3	NA	TGCGCCAGCAGCCAAGATAGGAGGGCCCGCACAGATACGCAGTATTTT	CASSQDRRARTDTQYF
TRBD2	TRBJ2-1	TRBV18	NA	TGTGCCAGCTCACGAAACGTTTGGGCTCCGCGGGAGATCGAGGATGAGCAGTTCTTC	CASSRNVWAPREIEDEQFF
TRBD1	TRBJ1-1	TRBV27	NA	TGTGCCAGCAGTTTAGGCCCGGGACAGACTGAAGCTTTCTTT	CASSLGPGQTEAFF
TRBD2	TRBJ2-7	TRBV7-3	NA	TGTGCCAGCAGCTTATGGGCGAGCGGGAGAGACGAGCAGTACTTC	CASSLWASGRDEQYF
TRBD1	TRBJ2-1	TRBV27	NA	TGTGCCAGCAGTTTATACGACAGGGGGTCCTACAATGAGCAGTTCTTC	CASSLYDRGSYNEQFF
TRBD1	TRBJ2-7	TRBV7-2	few	TGTGCCAGCAGCTTAGGGCGGGACAGGGTCTTAGAGCAGTACTTC	CASSLGRDRVLEQYF
NA	TRBJ2-2	TRBV7-9	NA	TGTGCCAGCGAGGCGACGGGGGGCTCGGGGACCGGGGAGCTGTTTTTT	CASEATGGSGTGELFF
TRBD2	TRBJ2-3	TRBV30	NA	TGTGCCTCAAATAGCGGGAGAAGCACAGATACGCAGTATTTT	CASNSGRSTDTQYF
NA	TRBJ1-3	TRBV5-1	NA	TGCGCCAGCAGTTCGGGTCGGGGCTCTGGAAACACCATATATTTT	CASSSGRGSGNTIYF
TRBD1	TRBJ1-1	TRBV6-6	few	TGTGCCACTGGACAGGGATACACTGAAGCTTTCTTT	CATGQGYTEAFF
TRBD1	TRBJ2-7	TRBV6-5	NA	TGTGCCAGCAGGGAACAGGGGAAGGACTACGAGCAGTACTTC	CASREQGKDYEQYF
TRBD1	TRBJ1-2	TRBV30	NA	TGTGCCTGGAGTGTATTCTTATGGGGACAGGGTGACCTCTATGGCTACACCTTC	CAWSVFLWGQGDLYGYTF
NA	TRBJ2-7	TRBV15	few	TGTGCCACCAGCAGAGAGGGGGCAGGGGCCCCCTACGAGCAGTACTTC	CATSREGAGAPYEQYF
NA	TRBJ1-2	TRBV9	few	TGTGCCAGCAGCGTTGGGACGGTGGGGGCCACGGGCTACACCTTC	CASSVGTVGATGYTF
TRBD1	TRBJ2-7	TRBV4-2	NA	TGTGCCAGCAGCCAGGACAGGGAGGAGGGCTACGAGCAGTACTTC	CASSQDREEGYEQYF
NA	TRBJ1-1	TRBV28	few	TGTGCCAGCAGTTTATTCTACACTGAAGCTTTCTTT	CASSLFYTEAFF
NA	TRBJ2-3	TRBV6-6	NA	TGTGCCAGCAGTTATAGGGCTAGCCGACGCACAGATACGCAGTATTTT	CASSYRASRRTDTQYF
NA	TRBJ2-7	TRBV7-8	NA	TGTGCCAGCAGCTTGGGGCGGGACCGCTCCTACGAGCAGTACTTC	CASSLGRDRSYEQYF
TRBD1	TRBJ1-5	TRBV27	NA	TGTGCCAGCAGACCGGACAGGGATAATCAGCCCCAGCATTTT	CASRPDRDNQPQHF
NA	TRBJ1-2	TRBV9	NA	TGTGCCAGCAGCGTAACGGGGGGCGCGCATGGCTACACCTTC	CASSVTGGAHGYTF
TRBD2	TRBJ2-7	TRBV5-1	NA	TGCGCCAGCAGTCTTAGCGGGAGGGCCGAGTACGAGCAGTACTTC	CASSLSGRAEYEQYF
NA	TRBJ2-7	TRBV10-3	NA	TGTGCCATCAGTGAATTTGAGGGGGACTACGAGCAGTACTTC	CAISEFEGDYEQYF
TRBD2	TRBJ2-2	TRBV7-9	NA	TGTGCCAGCAGCCCCTGGACTAGCGGGAGTGGCGGGGAGCTGTTTTTT	CASSPWTSGSGGELFF
NA	TRBJ2-7	TRBV15	few	TGTGCCACCAGCAGAGATTTAGAGGGGAGGGAGCAGTACTTC	CATSRDLEGREQYF
TRBD2	TRBJ2-2	TRBV7-7	few	TGTGCTAGCAGCCCGCGGGGACTAGCGGGAGGGTCCGGGGAGCTGTTTTTT	CASSPRGLAGGSGELFF
TRBD2	TRBJ2-1	TRBV5-1	NA	TGCGCCAGCAGCCTCTTAGCGGGTTCTGGTGAGCAGTTCTTC	CASSLLAGSGEQFF
TRBD2	TRBJ2-1	TRBV15	NA	TGTGCCACCAGTCTCTCTAGCGGATACAATGAGCAGTTCTTC	CATSLSSGYNEQFF
NA	TRBJ1-2	TRBV5-1	NA	TGCGCCAGCACCCCGGGGTCAGAAAATAACTATGGCTACACCTTC	CASTPGSENNYGYTF
TRBD2	TRBJ2-5	TRBV7-2	few	TGTGCCAGCAGCTTAGTGGGAGCGGGAGTAAACTTC	CASSLVGAGVNF
TRBD1	TRBJ2-7	TRBV18	NA	TGTGCCAGCTCAAGCAGACAGGGGGCCGAGCAGTACTTC	CASSSRQGAEQYF
TRBD1	TRBJ1-2	TRBV13	NA	TGTGCCAGCAGCTTCGGACAGGGGGTATATGGCTACACCTTC	CASSFGQGVYGYTF
NA	TRBJ1-1	TRBV28	few	TGTGCCAGCACCACCTCCGGGACTTCGAACACTGAAGCTTTCTTT	CASTTSGTSNTEAFF
TRBD2	TRBJ2-7	TRBV30	NA	TGTGCCTGGAGTACGGGAGGGGGGATTTCCTACGAGCAGTACTTC	CAWSTGGGISYEQYF
NA	TRBJ2-5	TRBV2	once	TGTGCCAGCAGTGTTAATAGCGAGAGATCGGGGACCCAGTACTTC	CASSVNSERSGTQYF
TRBD2	TRBJ2-1	TRBV4-3	NA	TGCGCCAGCAGCCAAGAAGTCGGTAATAGCGGGGGATACAATGAGCAGTTCTTC	CASSQEVGNSGGYNEQFF
NA	TRBJ1-1	TRBV2	NA	TGTGCCAGCGCTCCCCAGGGGACTGAAGCTTTCTTT	CASAPQGTEAFF
TRBD2	TRBJ2-7	TRBV7-6	NA	TGTGCCAGCTCGCCCAGAGGGGGACTAGCGGCCCAAGGCGACGAGCAGTACTTC	CASSPRGGLAAQGDEQYF
NA	TRBJ1-1	TRBV11-2	few	TGTGCCAGCAGCTTAGCAGGGTACACTGAAGCTTTCTTT	CASSLAGYTEAFF
NA	TRBJ2-2	TRBV7-7	NA	TGTGCTAGCAGCTTAGTTGCTAGCTGGAACACCGGGGAGCTGTTTTTT	CASSLVASWNTGELFF